This is a list of T cell receptor beta chains from one sample in a study of radiotherapy plus CTLA-4 blockade in lung cancer. Sequencing was performed with immunoSEQ multiplex PCR; in TCRdb, only in-frame clones are kept and a portion is missing. The table records some 51,000 clones, 65% to 80% of them present only once. The starting material was peripheral blood, obtained from a patient treated with radiotherapy plus ipilimumab. The receptors derive from a human donor with non-small cell lung cancer whose response to radiotherapy plus ipilimumab could not be evaluated. Both conserved end residues are trimmed from each CDR3. Some rows have no size entry. The others give once, few or many, or a class for an expanded clone.

v_call clone_size cdr3_aa
TRBV7-9 NA ASERGDSQETQY
TRBV18 NA ASSPGTEALGNTIY
TRBV14 once ASSQVRTRFGEQF
TRBV2 NA ASSGETGYSNQPQH
TRBV2 NA ASSEVDRGEETQY
TRBV30 NA AWSRLAGGPDTGELF
TRBV5-1 NA ASSPGQGATDTQY
TRBV19 NA ASSISRNEQF
TRBV4-3 NA ASSQDSGGAVF
TRBV4-1 NA ASSQDEGGLYYEQY
TRBV19 medium-sized ASRGLAGGENIQY
TRBV28 NA ASSFLAGGLQETQY
TRBV2 NA ASRPNREYYGYT
TRBV2 NA ASNGLAGTYNEQF
TRBV19 NA ASSMVIGRASYEQY
TRBV5-4 NA ASSPKGLAEFWSYNEQF
TRBV6-5 NA ASSPSTGFRPQH
TRBV18 NA ASSAAAETQY
TRBV7-9 NA ASSLASPYGYT
TRBV29-1 NA SVVTGGTEAF
TRBV19 few ARRLAGEASTDTQY
TRBV9 NA ASSVGQGSSGANVLT
TRBV9 NA ASSPQGTNYGYT
TRBV28 NA ASSFSGSRADTQY
TRBV4-2 NA ASSHTGDTQY
TRBV4-3 NA ASSQEPGLRGNQPQH
TRBV4-1 few ASSQGGRGKSGANVLT
TRBV18 once ASSAAREGRYEQY
TRBV15 NA ATSKRTGVIDTQY
TRBV28 NA ASSSIDGLAGSYNEQF
TRBV18 NA ASSPGVGSVDTEAF
TRBV4-2 few ASSQVLSSYNEQF
TRBV5-1 NA ASSLVGRGDTQY
TRBV27 NA ASSRRTGSAVKEAF
TRBV5-4 NA ASSYQGAGYGYT
TRBV14 NA ASTSTSGGSYEQY
TRBV2 NA ASRQGQETQY
TRBV13 NA ASSLGWRTADPTGTQY
TRBV19 NA ASSILGADNEQF
TRBV10-3 NA AIREAGDTDTQY
TRBV10-2 NA ASRAGGRGNEQF
TRBV13 NA ASSRGGYEQY
TRBV5-4 NA ASSLSRGGAGELF
TRBV5-1 NA ASSTWEGSEQY
TRBV4-1 few ASSQGRNSYEQY
TRBV30 NA AWSDRLGNSPLH
TRBV5-1 NA ASSFGTSGANLKY
TRBV7-8 NA ASSLRGNTGELF
TRBV6-1 NA ASSGTVASNYGYT
TRBV7-9 NA ASSFSGSSETQY
TRBV19 NA ASSIFGSKDTQY
TRBV28 NA ASCELNLNEKLF
TRBV5-1 NA ASSLEGGTWKTQY
TRBV4-3 medium-sized ASSQEYSLPYYEQY
TRBV30 few AWRSKSGNTIY
TRBV7-2 few ASSFYSEAF
TRBV7-6 NA ASRLEPGQGNYGYT
TRBV27 once ASSPPGLPPGKNIQY
TRBV28 NA ASSPPGQGIYEQY